This T cell receptor beta chain was recorded in a study of blood T cell repertoires in COVID-19. At the level of the study: Samples representing acute and convalescent COVID-19 were sourced from the United States, Italy and Spain. In each case, the material was cDNA or gDNA derived from T cells, B-cell-depleted T cells, or PBMCs.

Per the germline V gene, CDR1 is MNHEY and CDR2 is SVGAGI. The V and J ends lost 4 bases and 15 bases respectively, with 16 bases between them. This CDR3 is built from 12 residues. In the study's own analysis: How many nucleated cells were present was estimated from reference gene primer amplification. TCRdb keeps only in-frame clones here, not all; method: immunoSEQ multiplex PCR. V, J and clone size are those of that table, while D and trimming were read from the DNA. The table records more than 30,000 clones, 88% of them present only once. The chain links TRBV6-5 to TRBJ2-1, with D possibly being TRBD2 (6 bases). The sample was peripheral blood. The clonotype was recovered from a woman older than 75 with active or convalescent COVID-19. CDR3 sequence: CASSFRDLSMFF. In DNA form, the CDR3 reads TGTGCCAGCAGTTTCCGGGACTTGAGTATGTTCTTC.